A single sample gave rise to the 25 T cell receptor beta chains below, sequenced in a study of cytomegalovirus exposure and HLA in healthy donors. This PCR relied on a set of 60 Vbeta primers and 13 Jbeta primers. Measured with immunoSEQ multiplex PCR; TCRdb has only the in-frame clones, and not every one. Listed are 35,000 to 50,000 clones; more than 3% falls within the top ten. Specimen: PBMCs. All receptors come from a woman in her 30s in good health and CMV-seropositive.

The rearrangement joins TRBV19 to TRBJ1-2; 7 bases align to TRBD1. CDR1 and CDR2 from the germline V gene are LNHDA and SQIVND (reference sequence). This CDR3 region has 13 residues. Trimming removed 7 bases from V and 7 bases from J; junction bases left unmatched: 9. CDR3 nucleotides: TGTGCCAGTACCGCGACAGGGCCGGGTGGCTACACCTTC. Translating gives CASTATGPGGYTF.

The chain links TRBV2 to TRBJ2-6; weak D call: TRBD1 (5 bases). In germline, CDR1 is SNHLY, CDR2 FYNNEI. Between the trimmed V and J ends, which lost 3 bases and 2 bases, there was a span of 5 bases. The CDR3 has 14 residues. The chain's CDR3 is CASSDRAGANVLTF. The CDR3 DNA reads TGTGCCAGCAGTGACAGGGCTGGGGCCAACGTCCTGACTTTC.

The chain uses TRBV19 and TRBJ1-1; D not resolved. The V end was cut by 8 bases, the J end by 4 bases, with 14 bases between. The CDR3 spans 13 residues. Germline assignment: CDR1 LNHDA and CDR2 SQIVND (reference sequence). Written as DNA, the CDR3 is TGTGCCAGTGTATTCCGGGGTAGCACTGAAGCTTTCTTT. It specifies CASVFRGSTEAFF.

The chain carries TRBV2 and TRBJ2-5; tentative D call: TRBD2 (6 bases). Trimming removed 0 bases from V and 14 bases from J, with 13 bases in between. The V gene's germline CDR1 is SNHLY and CDR2 FYNNEI. This CDR3 has 12 residues. In DNA form, the CDR3 reads TGTGCCAGCAGTGAAGCCTCCGGGACTGCTTACTTC. Residues: CASSEASGTAYF.

The genes are TRBV4-2 and TRBJ2-1; possible D gene TRBD2, 6 bases. The CDR3 has 16 amino acids. Germline-derived CDR1 and CDR2 are LGHNA and YNFKEQ. V gave up 0 bases and J gave up 8 bases, with 17 bases separating them. The CDR3: CASSQDRWDSSHEQFF. The CDR3 DNA is TGTGCCAGCAGCCAAGATAGATGGGACTCAAGCCATGAGCAGTTCTTC.

The gene calls are TRBV4-1 and TRBJ2-2, with 11 bases that match TRBD2. This CDR3 region has 17 residues. The trim removed 2 bases at V and 5 bases at J, leaving 7 bases unmatched. CDR1 and CDR2 from the germline V gene are MGHRA and YSYEKL. CDR3 DNA: TGCGCCAGCAGCCAATGGATGGGACTAGCGGAAACCGGGGAGCTGTTTTTT. Translated, it gives CASSQWMGLAETGELFF.

The J gene is TRBJ1-4, the V gene TRBV15; the D gene is possibly TRBD1 (6 bases). Germline-derived CDR1 and CDR2 are LNHNV and YYDKDF (reference sequence). V was shortened by 1 base and J by 7 bases, with 10 bases between the two germline ends. The CDR3 is 14 residues long. CDR3 protein: CATSRGGQSEKLFF. CDR3 nucleotides: TGTGCCACCAGCAGAGGGGGGCAGAGTGAAAAACTGTTTTTT.

The CDR3 nucleotides read TGTGCCAGCAGTTCAGGACAGGGGGTGTTTCTCCACGAGCAGTACTTC. Translated: CASSSGQGVFLHEQYF. The rearrangement links TRBV11-1 to TRBJ2-7, with 10 nucleotides matching TRBD1. This CDR3 region has 16 residues. The germline V gene encodes CDR1 SGHAT and CDR2 FQDESV (reference sequence). V shed 6 bases, J shed 5 bases, and the junction held 13 bases outside the gene matches.

The J gene is TRBJ2-1, the V gene TRBV7-6; maybe TRBD2 (6 bases). Germline assignment: CDR1 SGHVS and CDR2 FNYEAQ. The CDR3 is made up of 16 amino acids. V was clipped by 1 base and J by 3 bases, with 13 bases between them. This chain's CDR3 is CASSLVDGGSYNEQFF. The CDR3 nucleotides read TGTGCCAGCAGCTTAGTTGATGGGGGGAGCTACAATGAGCAGTTCTTC.

This rearrangement joins TRBV29-1 to TRBJ2-7; 7 nucleotides align to TRBD1. Germline V CDR1 and CDR2: SQVTM, ANQGSEA. With 6 bases clipped from V and 0 bases from J, the junction kept 11 bases outside the gene matches. The CDR3 contains 15 residues. The CDR3: CSVELDRKHSYEQYF. The CDR3 nucleotides are TGCAGCGTGGAACTGGACAGGAAGCACTCCTACGAGCAGTACTTC.

The rearrangement uses TRBV11-2 and TRBJ1-2; D might be TRBD1 (5 bases). With 5 bases removed from V and 2 bases from J, the gap between germline ends came to 12 bases. This CDR3 spans 14 amino acids. Germline V gene sequence: CDR1 SGHAT, CDR2 FQNNGV. The CDR3 region is CASSHRTRNYGYTF. The CDR3 DNA follows: TGTGCCAGCAGCCACAGGACCAGGAACTATGGCTACACCTTC.

The rearrangement uses TRBV5-1 and TRBJ2-5; 8 nucleotides align to TRBD2. The length of the CDR3 is 16 residues. The V segment lost 0 bases and the J segment 5 bases; nucleotides outside the gene matches: 9. The germline V gene encodes CDR1 SGHRS and CDR2 YFSETQ. The DNA of the CDR3 is TGCGCCAGCAGCTTGGCCCCGCGGGGGGCGCCGGAGACCCAGTACTTC. Protein product: CASSLAPRGAPETQYF.

The gene calls are TRBV11-2 and TRBJ1-1; the D gene is possibly TRBD1 (6 bases). CDR3 length equals 14 residues. V gave up 5 bases and J gave up 8 bases, with 18 bases separating them. The germline CDR1 and CDR2 sequences are SGHAT and FQNNGV. CDR3 sequence reads: CASSLRQESLEAFF. The CDR3 DNA is TGTGCCAGCAGCCTGAGACAGGAATCTTTGGAAGCTTTCTTT. Full variable domain (remainder filled in from reference TRBV11-2 and TRBJ1-1): EAGVAQSPRYKIIEKRQSVAFWCNPISGHATLYWYQQILGQGPKLLIQFQNNGVVDDSQLPKDRFSAERLKGVDSTLKIQPAKLEDSAVYLCASSLRQESLEAFFGQGTRLTVV.

The J gene is TRBJ2-5, the V gene TRBV28; TRBD2 might be the D (6 bases). Germline lookup yields CDR1 MDHEN and CDR2 SYDVKM. Trimming cost V 4 bases and J 1 base, with 10 bases left between them. This CDR3 is 14 amino acids long. CDR3 in amino acids: CASSSGVRQETQYF. The CDR3 coding sequence is TGTGCCAGCAGTTCGGGGGTCCGCCAAGAGACCCAGTACTTC.

The chain is built from TRBV6-6 and TRBJ1-4, with 7 nucleotides matching TRBD1. V dropped 2 bases and J dropped 4; count of bases not matched to a gene: 4. The CDR3 loop spans 15 amino acids. The germline V gene encodes CDR1 MNHNY and CDR2 SVGAGI (reference sequence). CDR3 amino acids: CASSYPGQSNEKLFF. CDR3 coding DNA: TGTGCCAGCAGTTACCCGGGACAGAGTAATGAAAAACTGTTTTTT.

The chain links TRBV7-6 to TRBJ2-7, with D perhaps matching TRBD2 (5 bases). Germline V gene sequence: CDR1 SGHVS, CDR2 FNYEAQ. V gave up 2 bases and J gave up 5 bases, with 16 bases separating them. The CDR3 runs to 15 residues. The chain's CDR3 is CASSLPRTGSHEQYF. The CDR3 nucleotides are TGTGCCAGCAGCTTACCCCGAACGGGGTCCCACGAGCAGTACTTC.

The chain combines TRBV7-9 with TRBJ1-1; 7 nucleotides align to TRBD1. The CDR3 extends over 15 amino acids. Trimming at V came to 6 bases and at J to 1 base, leaving 8 bases not matched to a gene. Germline V gene lookup returns CDR1 SEHNR and CDR2 FQNEAQ (reference sequence). Here the CDR3 DNA reads TGTGCCAGCAGTTACGAGGGGGCGGCGAACACTGAAGCTTTCTTT. This sequence encodes CASSYEGAANTEAFF.

This rearrangement joins TRBV7-6 to TRBJ1-2; D is uncertain. Germline CDR1 reads SGHVS; CDR2 reads FNYEAQ. The CDR3 sequence is 18 residues long. V was trimmed by 5 bases and J by 2 bases, leaving 24 bases between them. CDR3 amino acids: CASSPSAWADTSNYGYTF. In DNA form, the CDR3 reads TGTGCCAGCAGCCCATCTGCTTGGGCAGACACTTCAAACTATGGCTACACCTTC.

This chain links TRBV25-1 with TRBJ2-5; D ambiguous. This CDR3 is 12 amino acids long. Germline V CDR1 and CDR2: MGHDK, SYGVNS. The ends were cut back, 7 bases at V and 0 bases at J, with 6 bases in the middle. The CDR3 protein is CASKLNQETQYF. The CDR3 DNA is TGTGCCAGCAAACTGAACCAAGAGACCCAGTACTTC. Using reference TRBV25-1 and TRBJ2-5 for the parts outside the CDR3, the full variable domain is EADIYQTPRYLVIGTGKKITLECSQTMGHDKMYWYQQDPGMELHLIHYSYGVNSTEKGDLSSESTVSRIRTEHFPLTLESARPSHTSQYLCASKLNQETQYFGPGTRLLVL.

The chain combines TRBV15 with TRBJ2-5, with D uncertain. Near its end, the DNA agrees better with TRBJ2-7, so the J call may be wrong. The CDR3 is made up of 14 amino acids. Germline CDR1 LNHNV, CDR2 YYDKDF (reference sequence). The CDR3 DNA sequence: TGTGCCACCAGCGCAAATAGAATCTCCTACGAGCAGTACTTC. Translated, it gives CATSANRISYEQYF.

The V call is TRBV10-3, the J call TRBJ1-2; D may be TRBD1 (5 bases). This CDR3 has 13 amino acids. The V end lost 2 bases, the J end lost 3 bases, and 7 bases lay between the germline ends. Germline lookup yields CDR1 ENHRY and CDR2 SYGVKD. The CDR3 DNA reads TGTGCCATCAGTGAGAAGGGGTACTATGGCTACACCTTC. Amino acid sequence: CAISEKGYYGYTF.

The chain combines TRBV5-6 with TRBJ2-2; unclear D gene. CDR3 length equals 17 residues. Deletions cut 3 bases from V and 6 bases from J, with 21 bases between. Germline CDR1 is SGHDT and CDR2 is YYEEEE. The CDR3 DNA reads as TGTGCCAGCAGCTCCGCCCCCCCCAGGCCCCCTCCCGGGGAGCTGTTTTTT. Translated: CASSSAPPRPPPGELFF.

The chain links TRBV5-1 to TRBJ2-3, with D perhaps TRBD1 (6 bases). The ends were cut back, 0 bases at V and 6 bases at J, with 14 bases in the middle. The germline gives CDR1 SGHRS, CDR2 YFSETQ. This CDR3 is 15 amino acids long. The CDR3 reads CASSLEGRGRDTQYF. The CDR3, as DNA: TGCGCCAGCAGCTTGGAGGGCAGGGGAAGGGATACGCAGTATTTT. Looking up the rest from reference TRBV5-1 and TRBJ2-3 gives the full variable domain: KAGVTQTPRYLIKTRGQQVTLSCSPISGHRSVSWYQQTPGQGLQFLFEYFSETQRNKGNFPGRFSGRQFSNSRSEMNVSTLELGDSALYLCASSLEGRGRDTQYFGPGTRLTVL.

This chain uses TRBV7-6 with TRBJ2-1; D may be TRBD2 (7 bases). CDR3 length: 15 amino acids. Trimming removed 1 base at V and 8 bases at J, with 15 bases between. The germline CDR1 and CDR2 sequences are SGHVS and FNYEAQ. The CDR3 region has the DNA TGTGCCAGCAGCTTAGATGGGGGGGCATGGTATGAGCAGTTCTTC. It yields the protein CASSLDGGAWYEQFF.

This sequence joins TRBV4-2 and TRBJ2-7; the match to TRBD2 covers 8 bases. Unmatched junction bases numbered 12, after V lost 6 bases and J lost 2 bases. Germline V gene sequence: CDR1 LGHNA, CDR2 YNFKEQ. The CDR3 loop spans 16 amino acids. The CDR3 reads CASSSGRGGSAYEQYF. CDR3 sequence (DNA): TGTGCCAGCAGTTCGGGACGGGGGGGCTCGGCCTACGAGCAGTACTTC.